One and the same sample provided the 26 T cell receptor beta chains below, sequenced in a study of T cells after yellow fever vaccination. TCRdb re-called the 5' RACE reads with MiXCR, one entry per CDR3 protein. The sample includes 300,000 to 350,000 distinct CDR3 sequences, around a tenth of them seen just once. Specimen: CD4+ T cells sorted from PBMCs, collected 45 days after the yellow fever booster vaccination. The origin of the receptors is a man aged 18 to 29 who received the YFV17D yellow fever vaccine.

The chain links TRBV10-3 to TRBJ2-5, with a weak D call TRBD1 (6 bases). CDR1 is ENHRY and CDR2 is SYGVKD in the germline V gene. The CDR3 spans 14 residues. V gave up 3 bases and J gave up 2 bases, with 10 bases separating them. The CDR3 nucleotides are TGTGCCATCAGTGAAAGGGACACGCAAGAGACCCAGTACTTC. This encodes CAISERDTQETQYF.

This clonotype was detected many times. V usage is TRBV5-4 and J usage is TRBJ2-3; weak D call: TRBD2 (5 bases). Trimming removed 2 bases from V and 5 bases from J, with 12 bases in between. The germline V gene has CDR1 SGHNT and CDR2 YYREEE (reference sequence). The CDR3 runs 14 residues. The CDR3 DNA is TGTGCCAGCAGCTTCACGGGGAGTGGAGATACGCAGTATTTT. This codes for CASSFTGSGDTQYF.

The chain employs TRBV11-3 and TRBJ2-5, with TRBD2 as a possible D gene (5 bases). V gave up 3 bases and J gave up 2 bases, with 7 bases separating them. The V gene's germline CDR1 is SGHNT and CDR2 YENEEA. The CDR3 runs 13 residues. Written as DNA, the CDR3 is TGTGCCAGCAGCTTGGACTTACAAGAGACCCAGTACTTC. Its protein product is CASSLDLQETQYF. Full variable domain (missing parts from reference TRBV11-3 and TRBJ2-5): EAGVVQSPRYKIIEKKQPVAFWCNPISGHNTLYWYLQNLGQGPELLIRYENEEAVDDSQLPKDRFSAERLKGVDSTLKIQPAELGDSAVYLCASSLDLQETQYFGPGTRLLVL.

This chain uses TRBV7-2 with TRBJ2-1; D remains unclear. V was pared by 5 bases and J by 5 bases, with 10 bases between. The CDR3 spans 13 residues. Germline V gene sequence: CDR1 SGHTA, CDR2 FQGNSA. The CDR3 region has the DNA TGTGCCAGCAGCATATGGGTCGACAATGAGCAGTTCTTC. This gives the protein CASSIWVDNEQFF.

This clonotype was detected many times. V usage is TRBV6-2 or TRBV6-3 and J usage is TRBJ2-7; 9 bases fit TRBD1. J gave up 7 bases and V 7 bases, and 23 bases lay outside the gene matches. The CDR3 has 18 residues. Germline V gene lookup returns CDR1 MNHEY and CDR2 SVGEGT. CDR3 sequence reads: CASTAGEKVPGQGKEQYV. The CDR3 region has the DNA TGTGCCAGCACCGCCGGCGAGAAGGTACCGGGACAGGGAAAAGAGCAGTACGTC.

The CDR3 is CASRLEAWETQYF. The CDR3 region has the DNA TGTGCCAGCAGGTTGGAGGCCTGGGAGACCCAGTACTTC. The chain is built from TRBV7-2 and TRBJ2-5; a possible D gene is TRBD2 (5 bases). Trimming removed 6 bases at V and 5 bases at J, with 13 bases between. Germline V gives CDR1 SGHTA, CDR2 FQGNSA. CDR3 length equals 13 residues.

This rearrangement joins TRBV15 to TRBJ1-1; perhaps TRBD1 as D (6 bases). V was shortened by 3 bases and J by 2 bases, with 10 bases between the two germline ends. Germline V gene data show CDR1 as LNHNV and CDR2 as YYDKDF (reference sequence). The CDR3 covers 14 residues. CDR3 residues: CATSRDRINTEAFF. CDR3 DNA sequence: TGTGCCACCAGCAGGGACAGAATAAACACTGAAGCTTTCTTT.

This clonotype was seen ten or more times. J is TRBJ2-2 and V is TRBV5-1, with a weak D call TRBD1 (6 bases). Germline CDR1 is SGHRS and CDR2 is YFSETQ. The V end was cut by 6 bases, the J end by 0 bases, with 12 bases between. The CDR3 runs to 15 residues. Here the CDR3 reads CASTRQEPNTGELFF. The CDR3 DNA reads TGCGCCAGCACCCGACAGGAGCCGAACACCGGGGAGCTGTTTTTT.

V gene TRBV7-2 combines with J gene TRBJ2-5; 7 bases are a match to TRBD2. Germline CDR1 and CDR2: SGHTA and FQGNSA. Trimming removed 1 base from V and 1 base from J; junction bases left unmatched: 9. The CDR3 is 17 residues long. The CDR3 region is CASSLGAKRGVQETQYF. CDR3 coding DNA: TGTGCCAGCAGCTTAGGGGCCAAGCGGGGAGTCCAAGAGACCCAGTACTTC.

This sequence joins TRBV27 and TRBJ1-1, with D possibly TRBD1 on 6 matching bases. Germline lookup yields CDR1 MNHEY and CDR2 SMNVEV (reference sequence). The V end was cut by 5 bases, the J end by 5 bases, with 15 bases between. There are 14 residues in the CDR3. In DNA, the CDR3 is TGTGCCAGCAGTCCCCGGATTACAGGGACTGAAGCTTTCTTT. This encodes CASSPRITGTEAFF.

This chain connects TRBV30 to TRBJ2-7, with TRBD1 as a possible D gene (5 bases). The CDR3 has 13 amino acids. Looked up from germline, CDR1 is GTSNPN and CDR2 is SVGIG (reference sequence). Deletions cut 0 bases from V and 9 bases from J, with 15 bases between. The CDR3 reads CAWSVLGQRAQYF. The CDR3 DNA reads as TGTGCCTGGAGTGTACTTGGACAACGGGCGCAGTACTTC.

This clonotype was counted between two and nine times. The chain is built from TRBV5-1 and TRBJ1-1; D might be TRBD1 (6 bases). CDR1 is SGHRS, CDR2 YFSETQ, per germline. Trimming stripped 4 bases from V and 0 bases from J, with 10 bases between. The CDR3 contains 14 residues. The CDR3 nucleotides are TGCGCCAGCAGCGTGGGGGCGGTGAACACTGAAGCTTTCTTT. Its protein product is CASSVGAVNTEAFF.

The table lists this clonotype with many counts. This sequence joins TRBV12-3 or TRBV12-4 and TRBJ2-7, with D possibly being TRBD2 (6 bases). Deletions cut 6 bases from V and 6 bases from J, with 18 bases between. This CDR3 comprises 14 residues. CDR3 sequence (DNA): TGTGCCAGCAGCCTTGGCGGGACCGGGCCCGAGCAGTACTTC. As protein: CASSLGGTGPEQYF.

This clonotype was observed at least ten times. CDR3: CASSLSVEPGELFF. CDR3 DNA: TGTGCCAGCAGTTTGTCGGTGGAACCCGGGGAGCTGTTTTTT. This chain joins TRBV27 and TRBJ2-2; D unclear. The V gene's germline CDR1 is MNHEY and CDR2 SMNVEV (reference sequence). The CDR3 has 14 residues. Deletions cut 3 bases from V and 6 bases from J, with 11 bases between.

V and J are TRBV11-2 and TRBJ1-2, with D uncertain. The V gene's germline CDR1 is SGHAT and CDR2 FQNNGV. V lost 6 bases to trimming and J lost 8 bases, with 16 bases between them. CDR3 size: 13 residues. CDR3 sequence: CASSPETGLGYTF. DNA of the CDR3: TGTGCCAGCAGTCCAGAGACCGGGCTAGGCTACACCTTC.

There are many counts of this clonotype. This CDR3 reads CASSSTTGNEKLFF. The CDR3 DNA reads TGTGCCAGCAGCTCTACTACAGGGAACGAAAAACTGTTTTTT. J is TRBJ1-4 and V is TRBV12-3 or TRBV12-4; D is possibly TRBD1 (6 bases). Trimming took off 6 bases at V and 8 bases at J, with 16 bases between the two ends. CDR3 size: 14 residues.

This clonotype was seen more than once but under ten times. Germline is not matched at one junction end, which may reflect a read error. The rearrangement uses TRBV7-7 and TRBJ2-5; 9 nucleotides line up with TRBD2. Germline V gene data show CDR1 as SSHAT and CDR2 as FNYEAQ (reference sequence). The CDR3 totals 16 residues. DNA of the CDR3: TGTGCTAGCAGCAGACTAGCGGCCTTGTACCAAGAGACCCAGTACTTC. This sequence encodes CASSRLAALYQETQYF. Variable domain in full (rest from reference TRBV7-7 and TRBJ2-5): GAGVSQSPRYKVTKRGQDVTLRCDPISSHATLYWYQQALGQGPEFLTYFNYEAQPDKSGLPSDRFSAERPEGSISTLTIQRTEQRDSAMYRCASSRLAALYQETQYFGPGTRLLVL.

In this sample, this clonotype turned up a few times. The chain joins TRBV7-6 to TRBJ1-6; tentative D call: TRBD1 (5 bases). Looked up from germline, CDR1 is SGHVS and CDR2 is FNYEAQ. V lost 2 bases and J 10 bases, leaving 15 bases between the germline ends. The CDR3 sequence is 15 residues long. The CDR3 loop reads CASSLYSGDGSPLHF. The CDR3 DNA sequence: TGTGCCAGCAGCTTATATTCGGGGGATGGGTCACCCCTCCACTTT.

The chain carries TRBV7-9 and TRBJ2-2, with TRBD2 identical over 12 bases. This CDR3 spans 17 amino acids. V trimming: 5 bases; J trimming: 9 bases; junction bases outside the gene matches: 13. The V gene's germline CDR1 is SEHNR and CDR2 FQNEAQ (reference sequence). The CDR3 region has the DNA TGTGCCAGCAGCAAGCTGTCACTAGCGGGGGGCCCGCGGGAGCTGTTTTTT. It is translated as CASSKLSLAGGPRELFF.

This clonotype has just a few counts. V gene TRBV19 combines with J gene TRBJ1-2, with 10 bases matching TRBD1. V dropped 8 bases and J dropped 3; count of bases not matched to a gene: 15. CDR3 length: 17 amino acids. The V gene's germline CDR1 is LNHDA and CDR2 SQIVND (reference sequence). The CDR3 sequence is CASLSGDRGDKDYGYTF. In DNA, the CDR3 is TGTGCCAGTCTCTCCGGGGACAGGGGAGACAAAGACTATGGCTACACCTTC.

There are many counts of this clonotype. This chain joins TRBV7-6 and TRBJ1-1, with TRBD1 as a possible D gene (6 bases). Trimming shortened V by 0 bases and J by 6 bases, and 14 bases separated the two germline ends. Germline lookup yields CDR1 SGHVS and CDR2 FNYEAQ. The CDR3 contains 15 residues. This CDR3 is CASSLAQGKLAEAFF. CDR3 bases: TGTGCCAGCAGCTTAGCTCAGGGGAAGCTCGCTGAAGCTTTCTTT.

This clonotype turned up a few times. The chain recombines TRBV7-2 with TRBJ2-7, with a tentative D call TRBD2 (6 bases). V was pared by 1 base and J by 5 bases, with 15 bases between. The CDR3 is made up of 15 amino acids. Germline CDR1 is SGHTA and CDR2 is FQGNSA. CDR3 bases: TGTGCCAGCAGCTTAGAGGCGGGGCTAGTCCACGAGCAGTACTTC. Its protein product is CASSLEAGLVHEQYF.

V is TRBV5-1 and J is TRBJ2-2; D perhaps matches TRBD1 (6 bases). The germline CDR1 and CDR2 sequences are SGHRS and YFSETQ. V dropped 3 bases and J dropped 2 bases, with 11 bases sitting between them. The CDR3 spans 15 residues. The CDR3 DNA reads TGCGCCAGCAGCTCTCAGGACAGTAACACCGGGGAGCTGTTTTTT. Its protein product is CASSSQDSNTGELFF.

Here the CDR3 reads CASSHDRGQRDTQYF. CDR3 coding DNA: TGTGCCAGCAGCCATGACAGGGGGCAAAGAGATACGCAGTATTTT. The rearrangement joins TRBV11-1 to TRBJ2-3; 10 bases map to TRBD1. The CDR3 has 15 amino acids. The germline gives CDR1 SGHAT, CDR2 FQDESV (reference sequence). Losses at the gene ends were 5 bases for V and 5 bases for J; bases not matched to a gene: 7.

Worth noting for this clonotype: The CDR3 end shows no conserved phenylalanine or tryptophan, and so a read error is likely. The DNA is omitted, as the CDR3 cannot be located on it reliably, and the CDR3 follows TCRdb's listing. The rearrangement joins TRBV18 to TRBJ2-4; the D call of TRBD1 is as the table states it, not checked on the DNA. Germline V gene sequence: CDR1 KGHSH, CDR2 LQKENI. A total of 11 residues make up the CDR3, ends included. The CDR3 reads CASSPGTYQRI.

This clonotype was detected ten times or more. The genes are TRBV20-1 and TRBJ2-3; the match to TRBD2 covers 8 bases. The germline V gene encodes CDR1 DFQATT and CDR2 SNEGSKA (reference sequence). V shed 3 bases, J shed 5 bases, and the junction held 10 bases outside the gene matches. This CDR3 region has 15 residues. DNA for the CDR3: TGCAGTGCTAGGCGCGACGGGGGGGCCAAAGATACGCAGTATTTT. Protein product: CSARRDGGAKDTQYF.